The sequence of this T cell receptor beta chain was determined in a study of blood T cells in healthy people across ages. The authors ran a second PCR of about 6 to 12 cycles using a sample-barcoded 5' primer and a J-beta primer mix. TCRdb re-analysed the 5' RACE reads in MiXCR, keeping a single row per CDR3 protein. The sample includes 660,000 or so distinct CDR3 sequences, roughly 53% of them seen just once. The germline gives CDR1 DFQATT, CDR2 SNEGSKA (reference sequence). J lost 11 bases, V lost 2 bases, and 14 bases had no gene match. CDR3 length: 14 amino acids. The chain combines TRBV20-1 with TRBJ2-5; 7 bases line up with TRBD1. This TCR came from a man aged 55 to 70 in good health. The sample taken for sequencing was blood. The CDR3 here is CSARYGTVYNEQYF. In DNA, the CDR3 is TGCAGTGCTAGATATGGGACAGTGTACAATGAGCAGTACTTC.